Below, 18 T cell receptor beta chains from the same sample are listed, as sequenced in a study of T-cell reconstitution after alpha-beta-depleted transplantation in children. Unique molecular identifiers featured in how the TCRbeta library was prepared. One entry per CDR3 protein, called by TCRdb with MiXCR from the PCR reads. The sample carries about 830,000 distinct CDR3 sequences, roughly 15% recorded once. The sequencing here drew on PBMCs, mostly from graft donor cells, taken 360 days after TCRalphabeta/CD19-depleted stem cell transplant. These receptors were collected from a male patient younger than 18 who had a stem cell transplant for acute lymphoblastic leukemia, so the T cells may come from the graft donor.

The sample holds many counts of this clonotype. The V call is TRBV7-6, the J call TRBJ2-1; the D is unclear. Germline V CDR1 and CDR2: SGHVS, FNYEAQ. CDR3 length: 12 residues. V was trimmed by 6 bases and J by 9 bases, leaving 12 bases between them. The CDR3 protein is CASSPSSLEQFF. The DNA for the CDR3 is TGTGCCAGCAGTCCTTCGTCTCTTGAGCAGTTCTTC. Variable domain in full (rest from reference TRBV7-6 and TRBJ2-1): GAGVSQSPRYKVTKRGQDVALRCDPISGHVSLYWYRQALGQGPEFLTYFNYEAQQDKSGLPNDRFSAERPEGSISTLTIQRTEQRDSAMYRCASSPSSLEQFFGPGTRLTVL.

The chain joins TRBV7-6 to TRBJ2-7, with 9 bases fitting TRBD2. The V gene's germline CDR1 is SGHVS and CDR2 FNYEAQ. This CDR3 region has 16 residues. V shed 0 bases and J 3 bases; nucleotides not matched to a gene: 6. The CDR3 DNA follows: TGTGCCAGCAGCTTAGCGTATAGCGGGAGTGACTACGAGCAGTACTTC. Residues: CASSLAYSGSDYEQYF.

This clonotype was observed a few times. The V and J genes are TRBV27 and TRBJ2-1; TRBD2 matches 8 bases. The ends lost 2 bases at V and 7 bases at J; junction bases unmatched: 4. Germline lookup yields CDR1 MNHEY and CDR2 SMNVEV (reference sequence). This CDR3 has 14 residues. In DNA, the CDR3 is TGTGCCAGCAGTTTACCTAGCGGGTCAAATGAGCAGTTCTTC. This codes for CASSLPSGSNEQFF.

The rearrangement joins TRBV11-2 to TRBJ2-1; TRBD2 agrees at 11 bases. V lost 3 bases, J lost 1 base, and 14 bases stayed unmatched. CDR1 and CDR2 from the germline V gene are SGHAT and FQNNGV. This CDR3 is 20 amino acids long. The CDR3 sequence: CASSFSASGRRSTSYNEQFF. Here the CDR3 DNA reads TGTGCCAGCAGCTTCTCGGCTAGCGGGAGGCGGAGCACATCCTACAATGAGCAGTTCTTC.

The chain carries TRBV11-1 and TRBJ2-3; 13 bases are a match to TRBD2. Trimming at V came to 5 bases and at J to 3 bases, leaving 11 bases not matched to a gene. Germline V gene sequence: CDR1 SGHAT, CDR2 FQDESV (reference sequence). The CDR3 loop spans 18 amino acids. The CDR3 bases are TGTGCCAGCAGCACTACTCGGACTAGCGGGAGCCGGACAGATACGCAGTATTTT. Translation: CASSTTRTSGSRTDTQYF.

The CDR3 loop reads CASSHPGSKGTGELFF. Written as DNA, the CDR3 is TGCGCCAGCAGCCATCCGGGGTCTAAGGGAACCGGGGAGCTGTTTTTT. V is TRBV4-1 and J is TRBJ2-2; maybe TRBD2 (5 bases). V lost 3 bases and J 5 bases, leaving 16 bases between the germline ends. Germline V CDR1 and CDR2: MGHRA, YSYEKL. The CDR3 extends over 16 amino acids.

This chain links TRBV15 with TRBJ2-6; D possibly corresponds to TRBD1 (6 bases). The V end lost 2 bases, the J end lost 0 bases, and 14 bases lay between the germline ends. The CDR3 spans 18 residues. Germline CDR1 LNHNV, CDR2 YYDKDF (reference sequence). The CDR3 loop is CATSRRTGIFSGANVLTF. CDR3 DNA: TGTGCCACCAGCAGACGAACAGGGATCTTCTCTGGGGCCAACGTCCTGACTTTC.

The gene calls are TRBV13 and TRBJ2-7, with D possibly being TRBD1 (6 bases). Germline-derived CDR1 and CDR2 are PRHDT and FYEKMQ (reference sequence). The germline V and J ends were trimmed by 5 bases and 0 bases, with 11 bases remaining between them. This CDR3 is 14 amino acids long. The CDR3 loop reads CASSVQGTSYEQYF. The CDR3 nucleotides are TGTGCCAGCAGCGTACAGGGTACCTCCTACGAGCAGTACTTC.

CDR3 nucleotides: TGTGCCAGCAGGCGACTAGCGGGGGGGGTATCCTACGAGCAGTACTTC. It specifies CASRRLAGGVSYEQYF. The V call is TRBV12-3 or TRBV12-4, the J call TRBJ2-7, with TRBD2 identical over 14 bases. CDR3 length: 16 residues. Trimming at V came to 6 bases and at J to 1 base, leaving 5 bases not matched to a gene.

The sample holds many counts of this clonotype. The gene calls are TRBV21-1 and TRBJ2-1. TRBV21-1 is assigned pseudogene status. The CDR3 totals 10 residues. Here the CDR3 reads CAVSQNEQFF. CDR3 nucleotides: TGTGCCGTCTCCCAAAATGAGCAGTTCTTC.

This clonotype has only a few counts. This sequence joins TRBV20-1 and TRBJ2-7, with D uncertain. The CDR3 runs 12 residues. Germline CDR1 DFQATT, CDR2 SNEGSKA (reference sequence). With 3 bases removed from V and 2 bases from J, the gap between germline ends came to 8 bases. CDR3 coding DNA: TGCAGTGCTAGGCACCCTACCTACGAGCAGTACTTC. Translating it yields CSARHPTYEQYF.

DNA for the CDR3: TGTGCCAGCAGTTTATCGATGGGACAGGGGGATACGCAGTATTTT. Translation: CASSLSMGQGDTQYF. The chain carries TRBV27 and TRBJ2-3; 10 bases are a match to TRBD1. V lost 0 bases to trimming and J lost 6 bases; unmatched junction nucleotides: 3. Per germline, CDR1 MNHEY and CDR2 SMNVEV (reference sequence). This CDR3 is 15 amino acids long.

This clonotype occurred once. The V call is TRBV9, the J call TRBJ2-7; 8 nucleotides align to TRBD1. The germline gives CDR1 SGDLS, CDR2 YYNGEE. The ends lost 0 bases at V and 0 bases at J; junction bases unmatched: 5. The CDR3 has 16 residues. CDR3 in DNA: TGTGCCAGCAGCGTAGCTGGGACAGGTGCCTCCTACGAGCAGTACTTC. It specifies CASSVAGTGASYEQYF.

This chain uses TRBV20-1 with TRBJ2-1; either TRBD1 or TRBD2 may supply D (5 bases each). Between the trimmed V and J ends, which lost 6 bases and 9 bases, there was a span of 15 bases. Germline CDR1 reads DFQATT; CDR2 reads SNEGSKA (reference sequence). The CDR3 totals 12 residues. This chain's CDR3 is CSAPTWGTEQFF. The CDR3 DNA is TGCAGTGCCCCCACGTGGGGGACTGAGCAGTTCTTC.

There are many counts of this clonotype. The gene calls are TRBV5-8 and TRBJ2-1; D unclear. The germline CDR1 and CDR2 sequences are SGHTS and YDEGEE. Trimming left V 4 bases short and J 6 bases short, with 11 bases between. CDR3 size: 13 residues. DNA of the CDR3: TGTGCCAGCAGCGACCATCTAACCAATGAGCAGTTCTTC. Its protein is CASSDHLTNEQFF.

This clonotype was seen repeatedly, ten times or more. The chain carries TRBV5-1 and TRBJ2-3; no definite D call. The CDR3 loop spans 14 amino acids. Trimming cost V 0 bases and J 7 bases, with 12 bases left between them. Germline CDR1 reads SGHRS; CDR2 reads YFSETQ. In nucleotides, the CDR3 is TGCGCCAGCAGCTTGGCCCCCTCTCTCTATACGCAGTATTTT. Its translation is CASSLAPSLYTQYF.

This clonotype appeared many times. The genes are TRBV20-1 and TRBJ2-1; 9 bases fit TRBD2. CDR3 length: 14 residues. V lost 5 bases to trimming and J lost 6 bases; unmatched junction nucleotides: 8. Germline loops: CDR1 DFQATT, CDR2 SNEGSKA (reference sequence). Here the CDR3 reads CSAAVSGRGNEQFF. Written as DNA, the CDR3 is TGCAGTGCTGCCGTTAGCGGGAGAGGCAATGAGCAGTTCTTC.

In this sample, this clonotype turned up a few times. V gene TRBV3-1 combines with J gene TRBJ2-7; unclear D gene. This CDR3 has 13 amino acids. Germline V gene data show CDR1 as LGHDT and CDR2 as YNNKEL (reference sequence). V was clipped by 1 base and J by 7 bases, with 11 bases between them. CDR3 amino acids: CASSQAPMGEQYF. The CDR3 DNA reads as TGTGCCAGCAGCCAAGCCCCTATGGGGGAGCAGTACTTC.